Following are 18 T cell receptor beta chains from one sample sequenced in a study of cytomegalovirus exposure and HLA in healthy donors. The PCR employed 60 Vbeta primers together with 13 Jbeta primers. Generated by immunoSEQ multiplex PCR, the TCRdb table keeps only in-frame clones and is missing some. The sample holds about 160,000 clones, 79% seen once. The specimen sequenced was PBMCs. The receptor source for this set is a man between 40 and 49 years old in good health and CMV-seronegative.

CDR3 bases: TGTGCCAGCAGTTACAGCAGTTCGAGGAGCACGCAGTATTTT. Protein product: CASSYSSSRSTQYF. J is TRBJ2-3 and V is TRBV6-5; no definite D call. V dropped 2 bases and J dropped 9 bases, with 15 bases sitting between them. This CDR3 comprises 14 residues. The V gene's germline CDR1 is MNHEY and CDR2 SVGAGI.

This clone showed up just a few times. The chain carries TRBV28 and TRBJ2-7; a weak D match, TRBD2 (7 bases). The CDR3 is 14 residues long. Trimming cost V 9 bases and J 2 bases, with 17 bases left between them. Per the germline V gene, CDR1 is MDHEN and CDR2 is SYDVKM. The CDR3 DNA reads TGTGCCAGTACTAAGGGGGGGAGGGCCTACGAGCAGTACTTC. Encoded protein: CASTKGGRAYEQYF.

V and J are TRBV7-9 and TRBJ1-5, with TRBD1 identical over 7 bases. CDR1 is SEHNR, CDR2 FQNEAQ, per germline (reference sequence). V gave up 5 bases and J gave up 4 bases; unmatched junction bases: 8. This CDR3 is built from 15 residues. Here the CDR3 reads CASSPGGGRNQPQHF. For the CDR3, the DNA is TGTGCCAGCAGCCCCGGAGGGGGCAGGAATCAGCCCCAGCATTTT.

The chain is built from TRBV5-4 and TRBJ1-3, with no clear D. The germline V gene encodes CDR1 SGHNT and CDR2 YYREEE (reference sequence). V was shortened by 4 bases and J by 4 bases, with 9 bases between the two germline ends. The length of the CDR3 is 13 residues. DNA for the CDR3: TGTGCCAGCAGCCTGGGAGGAGGAAACACCATATATTTT. Its translation is CASSLGGGNTIYF.

The gene calls are TRBV18 and TRBJ1-3, with D tentatively TRBD1 (6 bases). With 5 bases removed from V and 7 bases from J, the gap between germline ends came to 24 bases. CDR1 and CDR2 (germline): KGHSH, LQKENI. The CDR3 has 17 amino acids. The CDR3 region is CASSSRIQGFSTNTIYF. The CDR3 nucleotides are TGTGCCAGCTCATCAAGGATACAGGGATTTTCAACCAACACCATATATTTT.

V and J are TRBV2 and TRBJ1-3, with unresolved D. CDR1 and CDR2 from the germline V gene are SNHLY and FYNNEI. The CDR3 runs to 12 residues. V gave up 3 bases and J gave up 4 bases, with 4 bases separating them. The DNA of the CDR3 is TGTGCCAGCAGTGAGAGGGGAAACACCATATATTTT. This sequence encodes CASSERGNTIYF.

This rearrangement joins TRBV7-9 to TRBJ2-4; maybe TRBD2 (8 bases). This CDR3 is built from 15 residues. Germline CDR1 and CDR2: SEHNR and FQNEAQ (reference sequence). The V end was cut by 1 base, the J end by 12 bases, with 19 bases between. Here the CDR3 reads CASSLEGTRRDSQYF. As DNA, the CDR3 is TGTGCCAGCAGCTTAGAGGGGACTAGAAGGGACAGTCAGTACTTC.

The chain links TRBV19 to TRBJ2-5, with D tentatively TRBD1 (6 bases). The J call may be in error: the DNA end matches TRBJ2-7 better. The CDR3 is 12 amino acids. Germline V gene sequence: CDR1 LNHDA, CDR2 SQIVND (reference sequence). As DNA, the CDR3 is TGTGCCAGTAGTCTCACAGGGTCCGAGCAGTACTTC. Protein product: CASSLTGSEQYF.

This clone turned up a few times. The chain links TRBV6-1 to TRBJ2-2; perhaps TRBD1 as D (6 bases). The CDR3 covers 14 residues. Germline CDR1 and CDR2: MNHNS and SASEGT. V was shortened by 8 bases and J by 0 bases, with 10 bases between the two germline ends. The CDR3 protein is CASRDNANTGELFF. The CDR3, as DNA: TGTGCCAGCCGGGACAACGCGAACACCGGGGAGCTGTTTTTT.

The sample holds a few counts of this clone. The chain is built from TRBV27 and TRBJ1-3; perhaps TRBD1 as D (5 bases). The CDR3 is 13 residues long. Germline V gene sequence: CDR1 MNHEY, CDR2 SMNVEV (reference sequence). V gave up 4 bases and J gave up 4 bases, with 8 bases separating them. CDR3 protein: CASSSGKGNTIYF. The CDR3 DNA reads TGTGCCAGCAGTTCAGGGAAAGGAAACACCATATATTTT.

V usage is TRBV5-4 and J usage is TRBJ2-2; D perhaps matches TRBD2 (6 bases). Germline V gene lookup returns CDR1 SGHNT and CDR2 YYREEE (reference sequence). V dropped 2 bases and J dropped 7 bases, with 15 bases sitting between them. There are 15 residues in the CDR3. The chain's CDR3 is CASSFETSGGGELFF. The CDR3 region has the DNA TGTGCCAGCAGCTTTGAGACTAGTGGGGGCGGGGAGCTGTTTTTT.

The chain carries TRBV5-1 and TRBJ2-1; possible D gene TRBD2, 6 bases. The CDR3 has 14 residues. V was pared by 0 bases and J by 5 bases, with 9 bases between. Germline CDR1 is SGHRS and CDR2 is YFSETQ. The CDR3, as DNA: TGCGCCAGCAGCTTGGCGGGAGCGAACAATGAGCAGTTCTTC. Protein: CASSLAGANNEQFF. The entire variable domain, with the rest obtained from reference TRBV5-1 and TRBJ2-1, is as follows: KAGVTQTPRYLIKTRGQQVTLSCSPISGHRSVSWYQQTPGQGLQFLFEYFSETQRNKGNFPGRFSGRQFSNSRSEMNVSTLELGDSALYLCASSLAGANNEQFFGPGTRLTVL.

This chain links TRBV5-1 with TRBJ1-4; possible D gene TRBD1, 6 bases. The CDR3 contains 14 residues. The V end lost 4 bases, the J end lost 7 bases, and 14 bases lay between the germline ends. Germline values: CDR1 SGHRS, CDR2 YFSETQ. DNA of the CDR3: TGCGCCAGCAGCCCACAGGGACAACGTGAAAAACTGTTTTTT. Translated: CASSPQGQREKLFF.

This clone came up once. This rearrangement joins TRBV19 to TRBJ1-5; 9 nucleotides align to TRBD1. CDR1 LNHDA and CDR2 SQIVND come from the germline V gene (reference sequence). The CDR3 runs to 17 residues. V was pared by 10 bases and J by 0 bases, with 13 bases of the junction left unmatched. The CDR3 DNA sequence: TGTGCCACCAGTTTGGGACAGGGAAGGATTAGCAATCAGCCCCAGCATTTT. Translating it yields CATSLGQGRISNQPQHF.

The chain links TRBV6-1 to TRBJ2-1; 11 bases match TRBD2. After removal of 5 bases from V and 9 bases from J, the junction contained 6 bases not matched to a gene. Germline CDR1 and CDR2: MNHNS and SASEGT. CDR3 size: 14 residues. The CDR3 region has the DNA TGTGCCAGCAGTCCCCTAGCGGGAGGTAGTGAGCAGTTCTTC. Protein sequence: CASSPLAGGSEQFF.

This chain connects TRBV19 to TRBJ1-1, with 7 bases fitting TRBD1. V was pared by 7 bases and J by 7 bases, with 12 bases of the junction left unmatched. Germline assignment: CDR1 LNHDA and CDR2 SQIVND (reference sequence). CDR3 length: 14 residues. CDR3 in amino acids: CASTLQGWKGEAFF. CDR3 DNA sequence: TGTGCCAGTACCCTACAGGGGTGGAAGGGTGAAGCTTTCTTT. The full variable domain, rest sourced from reference TRBV19 and TRBJ1-1, is DGGITQSPKYLFRKEGQNVTLSCEQNLNHDAMYWYRQDPGQGLRLIYYSQIVNDFQKGDIAEGYSVSREKKESFPLTVTSAQKNPTAFYLCASTLQGWKGEAFFGQGTRLTVV.

Details on this clone: The sample holds other DNA sequences that translate to the same CDR3. The chain combines TRBV6-6 with TRBJ2-7, with unresolved D. The CDR3 is 15 amino acids. Looked up from germline, CDR1 is MNHNY and CDR2 is SVGAGI (reference sequence). The V gene lost 0 bases and the J gene lost 2 bases, with 11 bases spanning the gap. DNA for the CDR3: TGTGCCAGCAGTTACTCGATCGCCACTGCCTACGAGCAGTACTTC. The encoded protein is CASSYSIATAYEQYF.

This clone was seen only once. This chain connects TRBV2 to TRBJ2-4, with 9 bases matching TRBD1. V lost 6 bases to trimming and J lost 8 bases; unmatched junction nucleotides: 11. This CDR3 is built from 15 residues. Germline CDR1 reads SNHLY; CDR2 reads FYNNEI. CDR3 nucleotides: TGTGCCAGCAGCCCCACAGGGGGCGCGTTGCACATTCAGTACTTC. Its protein product is CASSPTGGALHIQYF.